The 12 T cell receptor beta chains listed next were all sequenced from one sample in a study of cytomegalovirus exposure and HLA in healthy donors. This PCR relied on a set of 60 Vbeta primers and 13 Jbeta primers. The method was immunoSEQ multiplex PCR; TCRdb's version includes in-frame clones alone and lacks a portion of them. This sample yields about 110,000 clones, of which around three quarters are seen a single time; more than 3% belongs to the top ten. The sequenced material came from PBMCs. All receptors derive from a woman in her forties in good health and CMV-seronegative.

This clone was detected a few times. The rearrangement uses TRBV19 and TRBJ2-1; 10 bases are shared with TRBD1. Losses at the gene ends were 3 bases for V and 6 bases for J; bases not matched to a gene: 2. This CDR3 has 14 residues. CDR1 is LNHDA and CDR2 is SQIVND in the germline V gene (reference sequence). CDR3 in amino acids: CASSIGTGVNEQFF. Here the CDR3 DNA reads TGTGCCAGTAGTATCGGGACAGGGGTCAATGAGCAGTTCTTC.

V and J are TRBV19 and TRBJ1-4; no clear D. Germline assignment: CDR1 LNHDA and CDR2 SQIVND (reference sequence). The V end lost 1 base, the J end lost 8 bases, and 8 bases lay between the germline ends. This CDR3 region has 13 residues. CDR3 DNA: TGTGCCAGTAGTATAGCTCCGGGGGAAAAACTGTTTTTT. It is translated as CASSIAPGEKLFF.

This clone has a handful of counts. Other nucleotide sequences in the sample specify the same CDR3. This sequence joins TRBV18 and TRBJ1-4; 8 bases fit TRBD1. Germline V gives CDR1 KGHSH, CDR2 LQKENI. J lost 13 bases, V lost 3 bases, and 10 bases had no gene match. This CDR3 is 14 amino acids long. The CDR3 loop reads CASSPGQANLGLFF. The CDR3 coding sequence is TGTGCCAGCTCACCGGGACAGGCTAATTTGGGACTGTTTTTT.

This chain connects TRBV19 to TRBJ1-1; TRBD1 matches at 7 bases. Germline assignment: CDR1 LNHDA and CDR2 SQIVND (reference sequence). V dropped 7 bases and J dropped 0; count of bases not matched to a gene: 5. This CDR3 spans 14 amino acids. The CDR3 here is CASTPDRLNTEAFF. Here the CDR3 DNA reads TGTGCCAGTACCCCGGACAGGTTGAACACTGAAGCTTTCTTT. Combining the CDR3 with reference TRBV19 and TRBJ1-1 gives the whole variable domain DGGITQSPKYLFRKEGQNVTLSCEQNLNHDAMYWYRQDPGQGLRLIYYSQIVNDFQKGDIAEGYSVSREKKESFPLTVTSAQKNPTAFYLCASTPDRLNTEAFFGQGTRLTVV.

This clone was counted a few times. This sequence joins TRBV19 and TRBJ2-7; 7 positions agree with TRBD1. CDR3 size: 14 residues. The V and J ends lost 4 bases and 2 bases, in that order; junction bases with no gene match: 5. Per the germline V gene, CDR1 is LNHDA and CDR2 is SQIVND (reference sequence). CDR3 residues: CASSKQGRTYEQYF. In DNA form, the CDR3 reads TGTGCCAGTAGTAAACAGGGGAGAACCTACGAGCAGTACTTC.

The chain couples TRBV11-2 to TRBJ1-4; D unresolved. Trimming left V 5 bases short and J 3 bases short, with 13 bases between. CDR1 and CDR2 from the germline V gene are SGHAT and FQNNGV. There are 15 residues in the CDR3. The DNA for the CDR3 is TGTGCCAGCAGCCCCCCGGGGATGTCTAATGAAAAACTGTTTTTT. This translates into CASSPPGMSNEKLFF. Full variable domain (remainder filled in from reference TRBV11-2 and TRBJ1-4): EAGVAQSPRYKIIEKRQSVAFWCNPISGHATLYWYQQILGQGPKLLIQFQNNGVVDDSQLPKDRFSAERLKGVDSTLKIQPAKLEDSAVYLCASSPPGMSNEKLFFGSGTQLSVL.

This sequence joins TRBV27 and TRBJ1-4; D perhaps matches TRBD1 (6 bases). V was clipped by 2 bases and J by 8 bases, with 12 bases between them. Germline lookup yields CDR1 MNHEY and CDR2 SMNVEV (reference sequence). This CDR3 spans 14 amino acids. The CDR3 nucleotides read TGTGCCAGCAGTTTACAACAGGGAGAAGAAAAACTGTTTTTT. Its protein product is CASSLQQGEEKLFF.

The chain couples TRBV28 to TRBJ1-1; the D is unclear. Trimming took 10 bases from V and 8 from J, leaving 17 bases between them. The CDR3 covers 12 residues. Germline assignment: CDR1 MDHEN and CDR2 SYDVKM. The DNA of the CDR3 is TGTGCCACCAGACTATGGAACGGCGAAGCTTTCTTT. It translates to CATRLWNGEAFF.

The V call is TRBV7-2, the J call TRBJ1-5; D gene ambiguous. V was cut by 2 bases and J by 5 bases, with 16 bases left in between. Germline loops: CDR1 SGHTA, CDR2 FQGNSA. The CDR3 is made up of 16 amino acids. CDR3 DNA sequence: TGTGCCAGCAGCTTAAGTAGGCCGATCGGGGATCAGCCCCAGCATTTT. This encodes CASSLSRPIGDQPQHF.

This clone has only a few counts. This chain connects TRBV6-1 to TRBJ2-7, with D possibly being TRBD1 (6 bases). The CDR3 has 15 residues. From germline, CDR1 is MNHNS and CDR2 SASEGT. V was shortened by 6 bases and J by 0 bases, with 15 bases between the two germline ends. CDR3 residues: CASSNPQGFSYEQYF. For the CDR3, the DNA is TGTGCCAGCAGCAACCCACAGGGCTTCTCCTACGAGCAGTACTTC.

This chain connects TRBV20-1 to TRBJ2-3; D is undetermined. This CDR3 region has 11 residues. Per germline, CDR1 DFQATT and CDR2 SNEGSKA (reference sequence). The germline V and J ends were trimmed by 3 bases and 7 bases, with 8 bases remaining between them. CDR3 in amino acids: CSASRRNTQYF. CDR3 coding DNA: TGCAGTGCTAGTAGGAGAAATACGCAGTATTTT.

The genes are TRBV21-1 and TRBJ2-1; TRBD1, the D gene given by the table, was not confirmed from the DNA. TRBV21-1 is tagged as a pseudogene. This CDR3 is 14 amino acids long. The CDR3 DNA reads as TGTGCCAGCAGCACCCGGGACAGTAACAATGAGCAGTTCTTC. It yields the protein CASSTRDSNNEQFF.